The rows below give T cell receptor beta chains drawn from one sample of a study of post-analysis software for immune sequencing data. TCRdb itself ran the PCR reads through MiXCR, one entry per CDR3 protein. The profile covers about 500,000 distinct CDR3 sequences, with approximately 46% appearing a single time and 12% taken by the ten largest. The sequenced sample consisted of blood. These receptors were obtained from a girl between 5 and 17 years old with multiple sclerosis. Each CDR3 is given with its conserved first and last residue. The D gene is left open where the match is weak. A clone size is listed for some rows: how often the clone was seen (once, few, many), or a class if it is expanded.

TRBV28	.	.	TRBJ2-5	CASRFRGRETQYF	TGTGCCAGCAGGTTCAGGGGACGGGAGACCCAGTACTTC
TRBV20-1	TRBD2	.	TRBJ2-3	CSEGLAGDPTDTQYF	TGCAGTGAGGGACTAGCGGGAGATCCCACAGATACGCAGTATTTT
TRBV28	.	few	TRBJ2-3	CASSLNTQYF	TGTGCCAGCAGTTTAAATACGCAGTATTTT
TRBV28	.	few	TRBJ1-1	CASSFQGSAEAFF	TGTGCCAGCAGTTTCCAGGGCTCCGCTGAAGCTTTCTTT
TRBV3-1	TRBD2	.	TRBJ2-5	CASSHSGGETQYF	TGTGCCAGCAGCCATAGCGGGGGGGAGACCCAGTACTTC
TRBV7-2	TRBD1	.	TRBJ1-4	CASSRPGTGRGKLFF	TGTGCCAGCAGCAGACCCGGGACAGGGAGAGGAAAACTGTTTTTT
TRBV11-2	TRBD1	.	TRBJ1-1	CASSLPGQGGDTEAFF	TGTGCCAGCAGCCTGCCGGGACAGGGAGGGGACACTGAAGCTTTCTTT
TRBV7-2	TRBD2	.	TRBJ2-1	CASSSLSGRINEQFF	TGTGCCAGCAGCTCCTTGAGCGGGAGAATCAATGAGCAGTTCTTC
TRBV9	TRBD2	.	TRBJ2-1	CASSLQGLAGKSSYNEQFF	TGTGCCAGCAGCCTCCAAGGACTAGCGGGTAAATCCTCCTACAATGAGCAGTTCTTC
TRBV20-1	TRBD1	.	TRBJ1-2	CSASLQGGGYTF	TGCAGTGCTAGTTTGCAGGGGGGTGGCTACACCTTC
TRBV14	.	.	TRBJ1-4	CASSRVGKSNEKLFF	TGTGCCAGCAGCCGTGTAGGAAAGTCTAATGAAAAACTGTTTTTT
TRBV10-3	TRBD2	.	TRBJ2-1	CAIRNEAGSSYNEQFF	TGTGCCATCAGGAATGAAGCGGGGAGCTCCTACAATGAGCAGTTCTTC
TRBV4-3	TRBD2	many	TRBJ2-3	CASSQDLRLAGRSSTDTQYF	TGCGCCAGCAGCCAAGATCTACGACTAGCGGGCCGGTCTAGCACAGATACGCAGTATTTT